This TCR beta chain is drawn from a study of T cell responses to AZD1222 COVID-19 vaccine. Produced via immunoSEQ multiplex PCR; TCRdb's table is partial and in-frame only. This sample has approximately 150,000 clones, with less than 95% found just once. On this clone itself: The antigen is not known.

Study outcomes and limitations: Spike-specific TCR breadth and depth went up after people got two AZD1222 doses. Researchers report vaccine-associated CD4 TCRs spanning spike, with dominance at 160-218 and 743-854.

Germline lookup yields CDR1 SGHTA and CDR2 FQGNSA. V was pared by 5 bases and J by 1 base, with 8 bases of the junction left unmatched. This CDR3 region has 15 residues. The sample here was peripheral blood, taken on day 0 of AZD1222 vaccination. V is TRBV7-2 and J is TRBJ2-7; 7 nucleotides agree with TRBD2. This TCR came from an adult in good health. CDR3: CASSRILGGSYEQYF. The CDR3 nucleotides are TGTGCCAGCAGCCGTATATTGGGAGGGTCCTACGAGCAGTACTTC.